This T cell receptor beta chain was observed in a study of blood T cells in healthy people across ages. The overall study: Capturing about one barcoded beta molecule per two T cells was achieved by template switching. General study results and limits: Unknown donor CMV status possibly confounded expanded clonotype changes. A greater number of naive CD4+ cells and higher diversity distinguished long-lived donors from aged donors.

About this clonotype: The antigen is unknown.

A second PCR of roughly 7 to 11 cycles used a sample-barcoded 5' primer and a J-beta primer mix. TCRdb used MiXCR to reprocess the 5' RACE reads, holding one entry per CDR3 protein. The sample consists of around 800,000 distinct CDR3 sequences, roughly 53% of them appearing once. V was pared by 5 bases and J by 1 base, with 8 bases of the junction left unmatched. The CDR3 sequence is 17 residues long. The germline V gene has CDR1 SGHTA and CDR2 FQGTGA. Total RNA amounts of at least 6 micrograms were extracted per sample. Sample: blood. The J gene is TRBJ2-3, the V gene TRBV7-3, with 11 bases aligning to TRBD2. This receptor was obtained from a man older than 75 in good health. The CDR3 coding sequence is TGTGCCAGCAGCCCGCAAGGGACTAGCGGCCGCACAGATACGCAGTATTTT. Encoded protein: CASSPQGTSGRTDTQYF.